The text below deals with one T cell receptor beta chain. Its antigen is unknown. One base away there is no much larger clone; base qualities are not given. The CDR3 sequence holds 15 residues, the cysteine and phenylalanine included. The retained sequence is limited to the CDR3, 45 bases, with the frame set at the first base. As encoded in the germline V gene, CDR1 is SGHRS while CDR2 is YFSETQ. Trimming takes 3 bases off V and 6 bases off J; junction bases not matched to a gene: 6. The treatment or condition label on this specimen signifies: allogeneic hematopoietic cell transplantation with graft depleted of TCRalphabeta T cells and CD19 B cells. TCRalphabeta/CD19-depleted allogeneic hematopoietic cell grafts were given to the transplant recipients, all of whom were children. The record originates from a study of T-cell reconstitution after alpha-beta-depleted transplantation in children (dated by TCRdb to the mid-2010s). For context, the study as a whole: Using TCR repertoire profiling, the study quantitatively followed how T-cell immune reconstitution unfolded in children after TCRalphabeta/CD19-depleted allogeneic hematopoietic cell transplantation.

Receptor amplification or capture employed PCR. Sequencing took place on an Illumina HiSeq 2500. Molecular barcoding was employed in the preparation of TCR libraries, with unique molecular identifiers being used to normalize TCRbeta repertoire quantification. The raw public data were reprocessed by TCRdb itself: fastp quality trimming at Q25, MiXCR clonotype calling, in-frame beta chains only. Merged by CDR3 protein, the rows form single entries marked with the most common genes and DNA. Counted in this sample were about 290,000 distinct CDR3 sequences; around 10% of them appeared once. The ten largest account for 7.5% of the sample. Points the paper makes about the study in general: The frequencies of hyperexpanded clones fell over the following months, and after one year, T-cell counts and TCRbeta diversity were mostly attributed to newly produced T cells. The apparently early recovery of alphabetaT-cell counts about two months after transplant reportedly depended on only several hundred rapidly expanded clones that came from non-depleted graft cells. In some patients, the high TCRbeta diversity seen at day 60 was put down to recipient T cells and intrathymic progenitors that had survived conditioning.

The source material was PBMCs, sampled before TCRalphabeta/CD19-depleted stem cell transplant. This sequence uses TRBV5-1 and TRBJ2-2, and TRBD1 aligns with 9 junction nucleotides. The clonotype originates from a boy younger than two with acute myeloid leukemia, due to receive a stem cell transplant. The CDR3: CASSYRQGGAGELFF. At the DNA level, the sequence is TGCGCCAGCAGCTACCGACAGGGGGGGGCCGGGGAGCTGTTTTTT.